Listed here is a single T cell receptor (beta chain). This specimen comes from a study of T cell clonotyping in hematopoietic cell transplantation. The data were produced by immunoSEQ multiplex PCR, yet TCRdb's version contains in-frame clones alone and is incomplete. The sample holds over 35,000 clones, around nine tenths seen once. CDR3 length equals 15 residues. Per the germline V gene, CDR1 is MNHEY and CDR2 is SMNVEV (reference sequence). V lost 7 bases and J 5 bases, leaving 17 bases between the germline ends. The TCR was taken from a woman aged 40 to 49 in good health. Some clones in this sample may be carry-over from other donors' samples. The rearrangement links TRBV27 to TRBJ2-2; TRBD1 is a possible D gene (6 bases). The sequenced material came from peripheral blood mononuclear cells. The CDR3 is CASMPGVIRTGELFF. The CDR3 DNA reads TGTGCCAGCATGCCAGGGGTGATACGGACCGGGGAGCTGTTTTTT.